This is a list of T cell receptor beta chains from one sample in a study of beta chain features in type 1 diabetes. Only in-frame clones appear in the TCRdb table, and some are missing; sequencing was by immunoSEQ multiplex PCR. The repertoire holds nearly 700,000 clones, about an eighth seen once, with 0.02% to 0.025% in the top ten. The specimen was naive CD4+ T cells from blood. The source is a man in his late teens or twenties with type 1 diabetes. The CDR3 runs from the conserved cysteine through the conserved F or W. The order of the fields is V gene, J gene, D gene, clone size, CDR3 protein, CDR3 DNA. The D gene is left open where the match is weak. Clone sizes are given selectively: once, few, many, or a class where the clone is expanded.

TRBV6-6,TRBJ2-7,TRBD1,-,CASSYNRGPREQYF,TGTGCCAGCAGTTACAACAGGGGGCCAAGGGAGCAGTACTTC
TRBV13,TRBJ1-6,-,few,CASRNRESSYNSPLHF,TGTGCCAGCAGAAATAGGGAAAGCTCCTATAATTCACCCCTCCACTTT
TRBV30,TRBJ1-5,TRBD1,-,CAWSAGGHQPQHF,TGTGCCTGGAGTGCAGGGGGCCATCAGCCCCAGCATTTT
TRBV6-6,TRBJ2-5,-,-,CASSSYQETQYF,TGTGCCAGCAGTTCCTACCAAGAGACCCAGTACTTC
TRBV6-6,TRBJ2-7,-,few,CASSYSDRRSYEQYF,TGTGCCAGCAGTTACTCCGACAGAAGGAGCTACGAGCAGTACTTC
TRBV4-1,TRBJ1-1,-,-,CASSQAEGEIQWMNTEAFF,TGCGCCAGCAGCCAGGCGGAGGGGGAAATACAGTGGATGAACACTGAAGCTTTCTTT
TRBV7-9,TRBJ2-5,-,few,CASSPGQETQYF,TGTGCCAGCAGCCCTGGCCAAGAGACCCAGTACTTC
TRBV13,TRBJ2-5,-,-,CASSVATGETQYF,TGTGCCAGCAGCGTAGCTACGGGGGAGACCCAGTACTTC
TRBV27,TRBJ2-6,-,few,CASSYQGSPLVRANVLTF,TGTGCCAGCAGTTACCAGGGAAGTCCCCTTGTAAGGGCCAACGTCCTGACTTTC
TRBV4-1,TRBJ2-1,-,-,CASSPRGATEQFF,TGCGCCAGCAGCCCCCGGGGCGCGACCGAGCAGTTCTTC
TRBV4-1,TRBJ1-5,-,few,CASSRYKESNQPQHF,TGCGCCAGCAGCCGATACAAGGAGAGCAATCAGCCCCAGCATTTT
TRBV7-3,TRBJ1-1,-,-,CASSSDRSSTEAFF,TGTGCCAGCAGCTCTGACAGGAGTTCCACTGAAGCTTTCTTT
TRBV2,TRBJ2-1,-,-,CASSEIGGNNEQFF,TGTGCCAGCAGTGAGATCGGCGGCAACAATGAGCAGTTCTTC
TRBV5-1,TRBJ1-2,-,few,CASSLRTDGYGYTF,TGCGCCAGCAGCCTCCGGACAGATGGCTATGGCTACACCTTC
TRBV10-3,TRBJ1-6,TRBD1,-,CAISEFNPGTGNSPLHF,TGTGCCATCAGTGAGTTTAACCCCGGGACAGGGAATTCACCCCTCCACTTT
TRBV6-1,TRBJ2-2,-,few,CASSENPGHTTGELFF,TGTGCCAGCAGTGAGAACCCGGGACATACCACCGGGGAGCTGTTTTTT
TRBV6-5,TRBJ1-1,-,-,CASSHGGTLNTEAFF,TGTGCCAGCAGTCACGGCGGCACTTTGAACACTGAAGCTTTCTTT
TRBV10-3,TRBJ2-4,-,-,CAISESLEGGIQYF,TGTGCCATCAGTGAGTCGTTAGAGGGAGGCATTCAGTACTTC
TRBV4-2,TRBJ2-1,-,few,CASSQDGTGSSYNEQFF,TGTGCCAGCAGCCAAGATGGTACGGGGAGCTCCTACAATGAGCAGTTCTTC
TRBV29-1,TRBJ1-2,TRBD1,few,CSVGQGAGYGYTF,TGCAGCGTTGGACAGGGGGCGGGGTATGGCTACACCTTC
TRBV5-1,TRBJ1-2,TRBD1,few,CASSPGQGNSYGYTF,TGCGCCAGCAGCCCTGGACAGGGAAACTCCTATGGCTACACCTTC
TRBV10-3,TRBJ2-7,-,few,CAISEQMYEQYF,TGTGCCATCAGTGAACAGATGTACGAGCAGTACTTC